This TCR beta chain was retrieved from a study of shared clonotypes between healthy human individuals. TCRdb's table, derived via immunoSEQ multiplex PCR, lists solely in-frame clones and lacks some. Of hundreds of thousands of clones in the sample, approximately 79% were seen once. Whole-study findings and limits: Though the depth was large, rarefaction showed that sorted-subset sequencing was incomplete. Among non-shared clonotypes, generation probabilities were lower than among those shared by all four donors.

Notes on this clone: The antigen is unknown.

Germline CDR1 is SGHDT and CDR2 is YYEEEE. The V gene lost 4 bases and the J gene lost 4 bases, with 14 bases spanning the gap. The CDR3 loop spans 14 amino acids. The chain has TRBV5-6 and TRBJ2-5, with D uncertain. The material sequenced was memory CD4+ T cells sorted from blood. The subset here: CD45RA-negative fraction. The sequence was obtained from a woman in her thirties in good health. For the CDR3, the DNA is TGTGCCAGCAGCGCCACGCTCCGGGTAGAGACCCAGTACTTC. Residues: CASSATLRVETQYF.